This T cell receptor (beta chain) derives from a study of chemoradiotherapy in HPV16-positive cancers. The ends lost 4 bases at V and 8 bases at J; junction bases unmatched: 6. The CDR3 consists of 14 residues. Germline CDR1 and CDR2: SGHRS and YFSETQ. There are a few counts of this clone. This table comes from immunoSEQ multiplex PCR, and its TCRdb copy is limited to in-frame clones, with some not included. The sample yields 25,000 to 35,000 clones, more than 70% seen once. The starting material was blood, obtained from a patient who underwent chemoradiotherapy. This sequence was found in a human donor with HPV-associated anogenital cancer. V is TRBV5-1 and J is TRBJ1-4; the match to TRBD1 covers 9 bases. The CDR3 loop is CASSPQGAGEKLFF. The CDR3 nucleotides are TGCGCCAGCAGCCCACAGGGGGCCGGGGAAAAACTGTTTTTT.